These 14 T cell receptor beta chains share one sample of origin, sequenced in a study of Ad26.COV2.S vaccination and SARS-CoV-2 variants. Treatment here: 15 to 20 received Ad26.COV2.S at low or high dose, single or two shots; about five received placebo; per-sample allocation not given. After the first vaccine or placebo injection, samples were drawn on day 63. The assay was immunoSEQ multiplex PCR, and TCRdb's table has in-frame clones only and misses some. The table lists hundreds of thousands of clones, about 88% of them singletons. The sample in question was peripheral blood, obtained in a trial of Ad26.COV2.S vaccine versus placebo. The receptors stem from a person between 18 and 65 years old who received the Ad26.COV2.S COVID-19 vaccine or a placebo.

The rearrangement joins TRBV28 to TRBJ1-5; D gene ambiguous. V dropped 5 bases and J dropped 4 bases, with 15 bases sitting between them. The length of the CDR3 is 15 residues. Germline CDR1 and CDR2: MDHEN and SYDVKM. The CDR3 DNA is TGTGCCAGCAGTATCGTCGCCCCCAGAAATCAGCCCCAGCATTTT. It translates to CASSIVAPRNQPQHF.

This clone has a single count. In DNA form, the CDR3 reads TGTGCCAGCAGCTTGGGCGCTAGCGGGGGAAAAGAGACCCAGTACTTC. Translated: CASSLGASGGKETQYF. V usage is TRBV5-4 and J usage is TRBJ2-5, with 10 bases identical to TRBD2. The ends lost 0 bases at V and 3 bases at J; junction bases unmatched: 5. This CDR3 is 16 amino acids long. Germline V gene lookup returns CDR1 SGHNT and CDR2 YYREEE (reference sequence).

The genes are TRBV5-4 and TRBJ2-3; TRBD2 matches at 13 bases. Germline V gene lookup returns CDR1 SGHNT and CDR2 YYREEE (reference sequence). The CDR3 is made up of 15 amino acids. V lost 4 bases, J lost 4 bases, and 3 bases stayed unmatched. CDR3 sequence: CASSLTSGRSDTQYF. The CDR3 bases are TGTGCCAGCAGCCTGACTAGCGGGAGGTCAGATACGCAGTATTTT.

This chain uses TRBV6-5 with TRBJ2-7; 8 nucleotides match TRBD1. This CDR3 has 15 amino acids. V lost 2 bases to trimming and J lost 5 bases; unmatched junction nucleotides: 8. The V gene's germline CDR1 is MNHEY and CDR2 SVGAGI. This CDR3 reads CASSYVMTGANEQYF. The CDR3 DNA reads as TGTGCCAGCAGTTACGTTATGACAGGGGCTAACGAGCAGTACTTC.

In this sample, this clone turned up a few times. The V gene is TRBV7-2, the J gene TRBJ2-2, with 9 bases lining up with TRBD2. CDR1 is SGHTA, CDR2 FQGNSA, per germline. CDR3 length equals 15 residues. Unmatched junction bases numbered 6, after V lost 4 bases and J lost 6 bases. The CDR3 DNA follows: TGTGCCAGCAGCTCCAGCGGGGGGTGGGCCGGGGAGCTGTTTTTT. It specifies CASSSSGGWAGELFF.

In its sample, this clone was seen a few times. V usage is TRBV30 and J usage is TRBJ1-5; possible D gene TRBD1, 6 bases. The CDR3 covers 13 residues. The V end was cut by 1 base, the J end by 5 bases, with 9 bases between. Germline V gene lookup returns CDR1 GTSNPN and CDR2 SVGIG (reference sequence). CDR3 bases: TGTGCCTGGAGTGGGCAGGGGTATCAGCCCCAGCATTTT. This encodes CAWSGQGYQPQHF.

The chain combines TRBV27 with TRBJ2-2; 10 bases agree with TRBD2. The germline V gene encodes CDR1 MNHEY and CDR2 SMNVEV (reference sequence). J lost 0 bases, V lost 3 bases, and 10 bases had no gene match. This CDR3 has 19 amino acids. The CDR3 is CASSLVTSGEYANTGELFF. The DNA of the CDR3 is TGTGCCAGCAGTTTGGTAACTAGCGGGGAGTACGCGAACACCGGGGAGCTGTTTTTT.

This clone was picked up one time. The chain combines TRBV7-2 with TRBJ1-6; D remains ambiguous. V shed 5 bases and J shed 0 bases, with 14 bases lying between them. The germline gives CDR1 SGHTA, CDR2 FQGNSA. The CDR3 runs to 17 residues. The CDR3 DNA is TGTGCCAGCAGCGCAAGTCGGGGAGGCTCCTATAATTCACCCCTCCACTTT. Translation: CASSASRGGSYNSPLHF.

This clone was recorded only once. The rearrangement uses TRBV21-1 and TRBJ1-1; the D call of TRBD1 is as the table states it, not checked on the DNA. TRBV21-1 represents a pseudogene. The CDR3 sequence is 15 residues long. The CDR3: CASSDAYRGWTEAFF. The CDR3 coding sequence is TGTGCCAGCAGCGACGCATACAGGGGATGGACTGAAGCTTTCTTT.

J is TRBJ1-1 and V is TRBV11-2, with 9 bases identical to TRBD1. Germline assignment: CDR1 SGHAT and CDR2 FQNNGV. CDR3 length: 15 residues. The trim removed 5 bases at V and 3 bases at J, leaving 7 bases unmatched. The CDR3 protein is CASSAGTGYDTEAFF. The CDR3 DNA reads TGTGCCAGCAGCGCCGGGACAGGGTACGACACTGAAGCTTTCTTT.

The chain employs TRBV7-3 and TRBJ2-2; 7 bases match TRBD1. CDR1 and CDR2 (germline): SGHTA, FQGTGA. V lost 5 bases, J lost 8 bases, and 5 bases stayed unmatched. This CDR3 region has 13 residues. CDR3 nucleotide sequence: TGTGCCAGCAGCCCGACAGGGTCAGGGGAGCTGTTTTTT. Amino acids: CASSPTGSGELFF.

A single count supports this clone. V is TRBV11-2 and J is TRBJ1-3; D gene unclear. The CDR3 spans 15 residues. Germline CDR1 is SGHAT and CDR2 is FQNNGV. Trimming left V 4 bases short and J 0 bases short, with 10 bases between. Written as DNA, the CDR3 is TGTGCCAGCAGCTACGGACCGTACTCTGGAAACACCATATATTTT. Translating it yields CASSYGPYSGNTIYF.

The rearrangement uses TRBV5-6 and TRBJ1-5; no clear D gene. The CDR3 is 13 residues long. Germline CDR1 SGHDT, CDR2 YYEEEE. V lost 0 bases, J lost 5 bases, and 6 bases lay in between. The CDR3 DNA sequence: TGTGCCAGCAGCTTGGGAGGGTATCAGCCCCAGCATTTT. Encoded protein: CASSLGGYQPQHF.

J is TRBJ1-3 and V is TRBV19; maybe TRBD1 (5 bases). This CDR3 has 16 residues. V was cut by 3 bases and J by 0 bases, with 12 bases left in between. The germline gives CDR1 LNHDA, CDR2 SQIVND (reference sequence). This CDR3 is CASSMDTAASGNTIYF. The CDR3 DNA reads as TGTGCCAGTAGTATGGACACAGCAGCCTCTGGAAACACCATATATTTT.